These 17 T cell receptor beta chains were sequenced from one sample in a study of identical twins. Via MiXCR, TCRdb re-called the 5' RACE reads, giving one row per CDR3 protein. The sample carries 690,000 or so distinct CDR3 sequences, 8.6% recorded once. The same sample was also studied in work on yellow fever vaccine responses in identical twins.

The specimen was PBMCs. These receptors were obtained from a young woman in good health.

The V and J genes are TRBV11-2 and TRBJ2-7, with 8 positions matching TRBD2. This CDR3 is built from 17 residues. Germline loops: CDR1 SGHAT, CDR2 FQNNGV. V shed 1 base, J shed 4 bases, and the junction held 12 bases outside the gene matches. The CDR3 region is CASSLVGRGLERYEQYF. CDR3 in DNA: TGTGCCAGCAGCTTAGTAGGTAGGGGACTAGAACGATACGAGCAGTACTTC.

This rearrangement joins TRBV27 to TRBJ2-7; the D call may be TRBD1 or TRBD2 (5 bases each). V lost 3 bases and J lost 2, with 11 bases in between. The CDR3 is 14 residues long. The germline CDR1 and CDR2 sequences are MNHEY and SMNVEV (reference sequence). The chain's CDR3 is CASSFGGPAYEQYF. The DNA for the CDR3 is TGTGCCAGCAGTTTTGGGGGTCCGGCCTACGAGCAGTACTTC.

This clonotype was recorded at least ten times. The genes are TRBV4-2 and TRBJ2-1, with TRBD2 matching over 13 bases. V lost 0 bases and J lost 9; bases outside the gene matches: 5. Germline assignment: CDR1 LGHNA and CDR2 YNFKEQ. The CDR3 consists of 16 residues. DNA for the CDR3: TGTGCCAGCAGCCAAGAACGGACTAGCGGGGGAATTGAGCAGTTCTTC. Amino acid sequence: CASSQERTSGGIEQFF.

This chain links TRBV5-5 with TRBJ2-5; D is unclear. The CDR3 extends over 14 amino acids. Trimming shortened V by 4 bases and J by 2 bases, and 12 bases separated the two germline ends. Germline V gene data show CDR1 as SGHKS and CDR2 as YYEKEE (reference sequence). CDR3 DNA: TGTGCCAGCAGCCCTGGCCCCCAGCAAGAGACCCAGTACTTC. This sequence encodes CASSPGPQQETQYF.

The table lists this clonotype with many counts. The genes are TRBV6-1 and TRBJ2-3; tentatively, D is TRBD1 (5 bases). This CDR3 spans 16 amino acids. Trimming removed 9 bases at V and 0 bases at J, with 19 bases between. Germline V lookup: CDR1 MNHNS, CDR2 SASEGT. Here the CDR3 reads CASRPPGRVSTDTQYF. CDR3 in DNA: TGTGCCAGTAGACCCCCGGGCAGGGTTAGCACAGATACGCAGTATTTT.

This clonotype was recorded a few times. The V and J genes are TRBV7-9 and TRBJ2-1; perhaps TRBD2 as D (5 bases). The length of the CDR3 is 17 residues. Trimming pared 0 bases from V and 5 bases from J, leaving 17 bases between. CDR1 and CDR2 from the germline V gene are SEHNR and FQNEAQ (reference sequence). CDR3 nucleotide sequence: TGTGCCAGCAGCTTAGCGAGTACTAGAACTATTAACAATGAGCAGTTCTTC. It specifies CASSLASTRTINNEQFF.

The chain joins TRBV11-2 to TRBJ1-4, with D possibly matching TRBD1 (6 bases). CDR1 and CDR2 from the germline V gene are SGHAT and FQNNGV. CDR3 length: 16 amino acids. V was pared by 5 bases and J by 0 bases, with 13 bases between. The CDR3: CASSGGQFATNEKLFF. The DNA of the CDR3 is TGTGCCAGCAGCGGAGGACAGTTTGCAACTAATGAAAAACTGTTTTTT.

This clonotype was counted only a few times. This sequence joins TRBV28 and TRBJ2-2; D not certain. Germline-derived CDR1 and CDR2 are MDHEN and SYDVKM. Trimming shortened V by 7 bases and J by 5 bases, and 11 bases separated the two germline ends. The CDR3 contains 13 residues. Here the CDR3 DNA reads TGTGCCAGCAACCCACCCAAGACCGGGGAGCTGTTTTTT. It translates to CASNPPKTGELFF.

The sample holds a few counts of this clonotype. This chain uses TRBV5-6 with TRBJ2-7; TRBD2 matches 11 bases. V lost 4 bases, J lost 5 bases, and 2 bases stayed unmatched. The CDR3 length is 13 residues. Germline loops: CDR1 SGHDT, CDR2 YYEEEE. The CDR3, as DNA: TGTGCCAGCAGCGTAGCGGGGGGGAACGAGCAGTACTTC. It yields the protein CASSVAGGNEQYF.

The V and J genes are TRBV27 and TRBJ2-5; 7 nucleotides match TRBD1. CDR1 MNHEY and CDR2 SMNVEV come from the germline V gene (reference sequence). V lost 10 bases to trimming and J lost 5 bases; unmatched junction nucleotides: 22. CDR3 length: 17 residues. The CDR3 coding sequence is TGTGCCACCTCAAGGGGGCCCCTCCAACATAAAAGGGAGACCCAGTACTTC. It yields the protein CATSRGPLQHKRETQYF.

This clonotype was seen more than once but under ten times. The chain is built from TRBV29-1 and TRBJ2-7, with TRBD1 matching over 7 bases. Germline CDR1 reads SQVTM; CDR2 reads ANQGSEA. The ends lost 6 bases at V and 3 bases at J; junction bases unmatched: 5. CDR3 size: 12 residues. The CDR3 DNA is TGCAGCGTACGGGACAGTAACTACGAGCAGTACTTC. It specifies CSVRDSNYEQYF.

The chain is built from TRBV7-6 and TRBJ2-7; D is unclear. Germline assignment: CDR1 SGHVS and CDR2 FNYEAQ. This CDR3 contains 14 residues. The V end was cut by 1 base, the J end by 2 bases, with 9 bases between. In nucleotides, the CDR3 is TGTGCCAGCAGCTTAGGAGCACATACCTACGAGCAGTACTTC. This gives the protein CASSLGAHTYEQYF.

As for this clonotype: One base away lies a much larger clone, so this may be a sequencing read error. The CDR3 bases are TGTGCCAGCAGTTACTCGACAGACTACGGGGGGTACAATGTGCAGTTCTTC. Protein sequence: CASSYSTDYGGYNVQFF. This chain links TRBV6-2 or TRBV6-3 with TRBJ2-1; 7 bases fit TRBD2. Germline CDR1 and CDR2: MNHEY and SVGEGT. The CDR3 sequence is 17 residues long.

CDR3 region: CASSQDRGLAELEQFF. In DNA, the CDR3 is TGTGCCAGCAGCCAAGATCGGGGACTAGCGGAACTGGAGCAGTTCTTC. V gene TRBV3-1 combines with J gene TRBJ2-1, with 11 nucleotides matching TRBD2. The CDR3 contains 16 residues. CDR1 LGHDT and CDR2 YNNKEL come from the germline V gene (reference sequence). J gave up 10 bases and V 0 bases, and 8 bases lay outside the gene matches.

The chain uses TRBV20-1 and TRBJ2-2; a possible D gene is TRBD2 (6 bases). CDR1 and CDR2 (germline): DFQATT, SNEGSKA (reference sequence). The V gene lost 2 bases and the J gene lost 0 bases, with 13 bases spanning the gap. The CDR3 contains 16 residues. CDR3 residues: CSARNRRGTNTGELFF. CDR3 nucleotides: TGCAGTGCTAGAAACAGGAGGGGAACGAACACCGGGGAGCTGTTTTTT.

V is TRBV29-1 and J is TRBJ2-3; D call uncertain. CDR1 SQVTM and CDR2 ANQGSEA come from the germline V gene. Trimming left V 4 bases short and J 5 bases short, with 19 bases between. The CDR3 is 15 residues long. The CDR3 sequence is CSVVAVLLTGDTQYF. The CDR3 nucleotides are TGCAGCGTTGTTGCCGTGCTCCTAACGGGAGATACGCAGTATTTT.

The rearrangement links TRBV7-9 to TRBJ2-3, with TRBD1 identical over 7 bases. Germline assignment: CDR1 SEHNR and CDR2 FQNEAQ (reference sequence). The V and J ends lost 4 bases and 10 bases, in that order; junction bases with no gene match: 11. The CDR3 has 14 residues. CDR3 amino acids: CASSSTGEYVAQYF. CDR3 DNA sequence: TGTGCCAGCAGCTCTACAGGGGAGTATGTTGCGCAGTATTTT.